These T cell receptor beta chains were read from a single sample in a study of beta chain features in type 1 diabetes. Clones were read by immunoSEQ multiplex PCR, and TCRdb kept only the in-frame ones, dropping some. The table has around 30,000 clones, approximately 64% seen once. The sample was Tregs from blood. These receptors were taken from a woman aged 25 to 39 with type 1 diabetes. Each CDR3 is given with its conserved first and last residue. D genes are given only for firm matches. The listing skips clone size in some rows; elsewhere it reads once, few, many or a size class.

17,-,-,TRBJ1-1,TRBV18,CASSPPFRGGKNTEAFF,TGTGCCAGCTCACCACCGTTCCGAGGAGGGAAGAACACTGAAGCTTTCTTT
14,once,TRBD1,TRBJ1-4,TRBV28,CASSPGQAVQKLFF,TGTGCCAGCAGTCCCGGACAGGCGGTTCAAAAACTGTTTTTT
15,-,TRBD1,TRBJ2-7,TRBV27,CASSSRQGAIQPLDF,TGTGCCAGCAGTTCCCGACAGGGGGCCATCCAACCTTTGGACTTC
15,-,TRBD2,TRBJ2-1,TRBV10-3,CAISERTSGTNEQFF,TGTGCCATCAGTGAGCGAACTAGCGGGACCAATGAGCAGTTCTTC
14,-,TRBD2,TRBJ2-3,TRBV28,CASRPSGSSDTQYF,TGTGCCAGCAGACCTAGCGGGAGCTCAGATACGCAGTATTTT
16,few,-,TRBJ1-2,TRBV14,CASSQTHWGGRDGYTF,TGTGCCAGCAGCCAAACCCACTGGGGGGGGCGAGACGGCTACACCTTC
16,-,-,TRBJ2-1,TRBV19,CASSIDSGRLYNEQFF,TGTGCCAGTAGTATAGATAGCGGACGTCTCTACAATGAGCAGTTCTTC
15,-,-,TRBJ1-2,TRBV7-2,CASSLAGGQVSGYTF,TGTGCCAGCAGCTTAGCGGGTGGGCAGGTCTCTGGCTACACCTTC
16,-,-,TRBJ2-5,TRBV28,CASSIFRGPIQETQYF,TGTGCCAGCAGTATCTTCAGGGGCCCTATCCAAGAGACCCAGTACTTC
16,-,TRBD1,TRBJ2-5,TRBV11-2,CASSLEKDRGEETQYF,TGTGCCAGCAGCTTGGAGAAGGACAGGGGAGAAGAGACCCAGTACTTC
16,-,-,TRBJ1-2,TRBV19,CASAYGQGRGIYGYTF,TGTGCCAGCGCCTACGGGCAGGGAAGGGGGATCTATGGCTACACCTTC
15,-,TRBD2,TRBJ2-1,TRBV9,CASSVQSGSRGEQFF,TGTGCCAGCAGCGTACAAAGCGGGAGTAGGGGTGAGCAGTTCTTC
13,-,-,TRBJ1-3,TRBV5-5,CASSLRGGNTIYF,TGTGCCAGCAGCTTGAGGGGTGGAAACACCATATATTTT
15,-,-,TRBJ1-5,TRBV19,CASSIIPYGGQPQHF,TGTGCCAGTAGTATTATCCCCTACGGGGGACAGCCCCAGCATTTT
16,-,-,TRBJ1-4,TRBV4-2,CASSQDRVTDNEKLFF,TGTGCCAGCAGCCAAGATAGGGTGACAGATAATGAAAAACTGTTTTTT
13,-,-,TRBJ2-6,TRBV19,CASSYRGANVLTF,TGTGCCAGTAGCTACCGCGGGGCCAACGTCCTGACTTTC
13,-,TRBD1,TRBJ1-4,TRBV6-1,CASNRDSWEKLFF,TGTGCCAGCAACAGGGACAGTTGGGAAAAACTGTTTTTT
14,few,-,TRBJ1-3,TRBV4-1,CASSRQITGNTIYF,TGCGCCAGCAGCCGACAGATTACTGGAAACACCATATATTTT
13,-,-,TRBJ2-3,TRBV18,CASSAGVADTQYF,TGTGCCAGCTCCGCAGGGGTGGCAGATACGCAGTATTTT
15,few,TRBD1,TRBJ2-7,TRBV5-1,CASSSGQLAAYEQYF,TGCGCCAGCAGCTCGGGACAGCTTGCGGCCTACGAGCAGTACTTC
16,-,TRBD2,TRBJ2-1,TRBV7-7,CASSLGTSGGYNEQFF,TGTGCTAGCAGCTTAGGGACTAGCGGGGGTTACAATGAGCAGTTCTTC
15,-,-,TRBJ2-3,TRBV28,CASSPAGVYVDTQYF,TGTGCCAGCAGCCCGGCAGGGGTATATGTAGATACGCAGTATTTT
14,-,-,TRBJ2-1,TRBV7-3,CASSPRTTSNEQFF,TGTGCCAGCAGCCCAAGGACTACTTCAAATGAGCAGTTCTTC
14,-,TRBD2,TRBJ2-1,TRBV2,CASRGLAGVDEQFF,TGTGCCAGCAGGGGACTAGCGGGAGTCGATGAGCAGTTCTTC
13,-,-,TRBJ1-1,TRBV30,CAWTGSGLLEAFF,TGTGCCTGGACAGGGTCAGGGTTACTTGAAGCTTTCTTT
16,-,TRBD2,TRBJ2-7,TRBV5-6,CASSPIGTSDSYEQYF,TGTGCCAGCAGCCCCATCGGGACTAGCGATTCCTACGAGCAGTACTTC
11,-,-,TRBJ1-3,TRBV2,CASSGGQGAHF,TGTGCCAGCAGTGGGGGGCAGGGTGCCCATTTT
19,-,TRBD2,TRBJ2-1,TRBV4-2,CASSQDRGLAFTSYNEQFF,TGTGCCAGCAGCCAAGATCGAGGACTAGCCTTTACTAGCTACAATGAGCAGTTCTTC
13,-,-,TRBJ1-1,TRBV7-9,CASSPQVGTEAFF,TGTGCCAGCAGTCCCCAGGTTGGGACTGAAGCTTTCTTT
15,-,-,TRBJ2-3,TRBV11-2,CASSLDGLAGDTQYF,TGTGCCAGCAGCTTAGATGGGCTGGCGGGGGATACGCAGTATTTT
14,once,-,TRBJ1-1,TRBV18,CASSPMWANTEAFF,TGTGCCAGCTCACCGATGTGGGCGAACACTGAAGCTTTCTTT
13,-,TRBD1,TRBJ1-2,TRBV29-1,CSARTGNSDGYTF,TGCAGCGCCCGGACAGGGAATAGCGATGGCTACACCTTC
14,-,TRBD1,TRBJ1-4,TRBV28,CASSYQGAREKLFF,TGTGCCAGCAGTTACCAGGGGGCGCGAGAAAAACTGTTTTTT
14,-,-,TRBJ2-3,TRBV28,CASSNNRNTDTQYF,TGTGCCAGCAGCAATAACAGGAACACAGATACGCAGTATTTT
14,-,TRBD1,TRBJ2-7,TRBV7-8,CASSSTGISYEQYF,TGTGCCAGCAGCTCGACAGGGATTTCCTACGAGCAGTACTTC
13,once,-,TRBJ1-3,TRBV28,CASRIGAGNTIYF,TGTGCCAGCAGGATAGGAGCCGGGAACACCATATATTTT
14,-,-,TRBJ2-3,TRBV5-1,CASSLDRAADTQYF,TGCGCCAGCAGCTTGGACAGGGCCGCAGATACGCAGTATTTT
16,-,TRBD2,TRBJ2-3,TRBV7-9,CASSFLAEIHTDTQYF,TGTGCCAGCAGCTTCCTAGCGGAGATTCACACAGATACGCAGTATTTT
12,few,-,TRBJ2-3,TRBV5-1,CASSLDYLTQYF,TGCGCCAGCAGCTTGGACTACCTTACGCAGTATTTT
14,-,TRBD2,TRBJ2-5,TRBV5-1,CASSLRTSQETQYF,TGCGCCAGCAGCTTGCGGACTAGCCAAGAGACCCAGTACTTC
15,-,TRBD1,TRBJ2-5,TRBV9,CASSVGQGVWETQYF,TGTGCCAGCAGCGTAGGACAGGGGGTTTGGGAGACCCAGTACTTC
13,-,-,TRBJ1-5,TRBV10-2,CASSRGRNQPQHF,TGCGCCAGCAGCCGGGGTCGGAATCAGCCCCAGCATTTT
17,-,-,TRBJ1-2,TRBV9,CASSATGTRTRGYGYTF,TGTGCCAGCAGCGCTACAGGGACCCGGACCCGAGGCTATGGCTACACCTTC
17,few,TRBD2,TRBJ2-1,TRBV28,CASSYPNGREGLNEQFF,TGTGCCAGCAGTTATCCGAATGGGCGGGAGGGCCTTAATGAGCAGTTCTTC
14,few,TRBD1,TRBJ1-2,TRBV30,CAWRPLQGARGYTF,TGTGCCTGGAGGCCCTTACAGGGGGCGAGGGGCTACACCTTC
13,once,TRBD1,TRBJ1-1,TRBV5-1,CASRGQRDTEAFF,TGCGCCAGCAGGGGACAGAGGGACACTGAAGCTTTCTTT
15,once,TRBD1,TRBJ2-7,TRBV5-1,CASSPGTGFSYEQYF,TGCGCCAGCAGCCCCGGGACAGGGTTTTCCTACGAGCAGTACTTC
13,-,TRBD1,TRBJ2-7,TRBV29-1,CSVRDRGRYEQYF,TGCAGCGTTAGGGACAGGGGGCGGTACGAGCAGTACTTC